Listed below are T cell receptor beta chains from one sample, sequenced in a study of human T cells and chemical hapten exposure. TCRdb re-called the RACE reads through MiXCR, storing one row per CDR3 protein. Among 200,000 to 300,000 distinct CDR3 sequences listed, approximately 8.6% were seen once. This sample comprised whole blood, obtained in connection with sensitization to the hapten diphenylcyclopropenone (DPC). These receptors were taken from a middle-aged woman with alopecia areata. Some clones in this sample may be carry-over from other donors' samples. Both conserved end residues are part of each CDR3. The D gene is left open where the match is weak. Clone sizes are given selectively: once, few, many, or a class where the clone is expanded.

>.|TRBJ2-1|.|TRBV18
TGTGCCAGCTCCAAAACTACCGGGCCCAATGAGCAGTTCTTC
CASSKTTGPNEQFF
>few|TRBJ2-7|.|TRBV27
TGTGCCAGCAGTACCTTCACAGGGGGGGGCGAGCAGTACTTC
CASSTFTGGGEQYF
>few|TRBJ1-6|.|TRBV20-1
TGCAGTGCCGCCCCGCGCGGGGGGACTTATTCACCCCTCCACTTT
CSAAPRGGTYSPLHF
>few|TRBJ2-5|.|TRBV12-3/TRBV12-4
TGTGCCAGCAGTACCGACGCCCAAGAGACCCAGTACTTC
CASSTDAQETQYF
>.|TRBJ2-7|.|TRBV6-5
TGTGCCAGCAGTTACTCTATTAGCGGCTTAATCTACGAGCAGTACTTC
CASSYSISGLIYEQYF
>.|TRBJ2-3|TRBD2|TRBV24-1
TGTGCCACCAGTGATTCGGCGACTAGCGGGAGTGTTTCAGATACGCAGTATTTT
CATSDSATSGSVSDTQYF
>many|TRBJ2-1|.|TRBV11-2
TGTGCCAGCAGCGCCCCAACTGGGGATGAGCAGTTCTTC
CASSAPTGDEQFF
>.|TRBJ2-1|.|TRBV6-5
TGTGCCAGCAACACCCCGGCAGGGTCCTACAATGAGCAGTTCTTC
CASNTPAGSYNEQFF
>many|TRBJ2-7|TRBD2|TRBV7-9
TGTGCCAGCAGCCCGGGGGGTTACGAGCAGTACTTC
CASSPGGYEQYF
>few|TRBJ1-5|.|TRBV19
TGTGCCAGTAGTAAGCTGGCCGGGGCCGGTCAGCCCCAGCATTTT
CASSKLAGAGQPQHF
>.|TRBJ2-3|.|TRBV5-1
TGCGCCAGCATGGACAGCGCCAGCACAGATACGCAGTATTTT
CASMDSASTDTQYF
>many|TRBJ2-7|TRBD2|TRBV28
TGTGCCAGCACCGCCGCAGAGGGGCGGGGGGGCTACGAGCAGTACTTC
CASTAAEGRGGYEQYF
>few|TRBJ2-1|.|TRBV11-2
TGTGCCAGCAGCGTCGGGAGTACCTCCTACAATGAGCAGTTCTTC
CASSVGSTSYNEQFF
>.|TRBJ2-1|.|TRBV20-1
TGCAGTGCTAGAGGATTAAACAATGAGCAGTTCTTC
CSARGLNNEQFF
>.|TRBJ2-1|TRBD2|TRBV20-1
TGCAGTGCTATCGGACTAGCGGGGGGTGAGCAGTTCTTC
CSAIGLAGGEQFF
>few|TRBJ2-7|.|TRBV6-5
TGTGCCAGCAGTAAGTTGGGGTTTTCCTACGAGCAGTACTTC
CASSKLGFSYEQYF
>.|TRBJ1-5|.|TRBV4-3
TGCGCCAGCAGCCAATCGGGTCAGATCAATCAGCCCCAGCATTTT
CASSQSGQINQPQHF
>few|TRBJ2-7|.|TRBV6-5
TGTGCCAGCAGCCCTACTCGATCCTACGAGCAGTACTTC
CASSPTRSYEQYF
>many|TRBJ1-6|.|TRBV5-6
TGTGCCAGCAGCTTGCCCCAGGTTTATTCACCCCTCCACTTT
CASSLPQVYSPLHF
>few|TRBJ2-6|.|TRBV15
TGTGCCACCAGCAGAGATATGCGGCGAGCCCTCTCTGGGGCCAACGTCCTGACTTTC
CATSRDMRRALSGANVLTF
>few|TRBJ2-5|TRBD1|TRBV28
TGTGCCAGCAGTTTAGGGCAGGGGGCTGCAGTTCGGGACCAAGAGACCCAGTACTTC
CASSLGQGAAVRDQETQYF
>.|TRBJ2-3|.|TRBV7-2
TGTGCCAGCACCTGGGGAGCTAGCACAGATACGCAGTATTTT
CASTWGASTDTQYF
>.|TRBJ2-1|.|TRBV28
TGTGCCAGCAGCTCTACGGGCAGGGGAACCAATGAGCAGTTCTTC
CASSSTGRGTNEQFF
>few|TRBJ2-7|.|TRBV6-2/TRBV6-3
TGTGCCAGCAGTTACGGGAACAGGGAAGGCGAGCAGTACTTC
CASSYGNREGEQYF
>many|TRBJ1-2|TRBD1|TRBV3-1
TGTGCCAGCAGCCAAGTAATCCAGGGGGTTTACACCTTC
CASSQVIQGVYTF
>.|TRBJ2-3|.|TRBV10-3
TGTGCCATCAGTGAGGGCTACACAGATACGCAGTATTTT
CAISEGYTDTQYF
>.|TRBJ1-2|.|TRBV28
TGTGCCAGCAGTCCAACGGGACTGTGGGATGGCTACACCTTC
CASSPTGLWDGYTF
>few|TRBJ2-7|TRBD2|TRBV6-5
TGTGCCAGCAGTTACTCGGCGGGAGTTTCGAGTGAGCAGTACTTC
CASSYSAGVSSEQYF
>few|TRBJ2-2|.|TRBV3-1
TGTGCCAGCAGCCAAGAGGCGGGTACCGGGGAGCTGTTTTTT
CASSQEAGTGELFF
>few|TRBJ1-3|.|TRBV5-1
TGCGCCAGCAGCCGCGGGGACTTCTCTGGAAACACCATATATTTT
CASSRGDFSGNTIYF
>.|TRBJ1-5|.|TRBV3-1
TGTGCCAGCAGCCAAGCGGGTGAGCAGCCCCAGCATTTT
CASSQAGEQPQHF
>many|TRBJ2-2|.|TRBV7-9
TGTGCCAGCAGCTTGAGGGTAAACACCGGGGAGCTGTTTTTT
CASSLRVNTGELFF
>many|TRBJ2-2|.|TRBV9
TGTGCCAGGTTAAGGGTACCCCCGAACACCGGGGAGCTGTTTTTT
CARLRVPPNTGELFF
>.|TRBJ2-1|TRBD2|TRBV2
TGTGCAGGGGCTAGCGGGAGGAGCTCCTACAATGAGCAGTTCTTC
CAGASGRSSYNEQFF
>.|TRBJ2-2|TRBD2|TRBV4-3
TGCGCCAGCAGCCAAATAGCGGGAGGTACACGCGGGGAGCTGTTTTTT
CASSQIAGGTRGELFF
>few|TRBJ2-3|TRBD1|TRBV20-1
TGCAGTGCTGGGGGCAGGGGGCACACAGATACGCAGTATTTT
CSAGGRGHTDTQYF
>once|TRBJ2-7|TRBD2|TRBV5-1
TGCGCCAGCAGGGCCGGGACTAGCGGGTTGGAGCAGTACTTC
CASRAGTSGLEQYF
>.|TRBJ2-7|.|TRBV20-1
TGCAGTGCCGTGTCGGGTTTACCCTCCTACGAGCAGTACTTC
CSAVSGLPSYEQYF
>.|TRBJ1-3|.|TRBV9
TGTGCCAGCAGCCCAGCTTCAACTCAACCTGGAAACACCATATATTTT
CASSPASTQPGNTIYF
>few|TRBJ2-2|.|TRBV7-3
TGTGCCAGCAGCCCTAATTCAAACACCGGGGAGCTGTTTTTT
CASSPNSNTGELFF
>few|TRBJ2-4|TRBD1|TRBV7-2
TGTGCCAGCAGCTCGTACAGGGGTGAAAACATTCAGTACTTC
CASSSYRGENIQYF
>.|TRBJ1-4|.|TRBV6-1
TGTGCCAGCAGTCCGGCGGCAGGGTACGGGAAACTGTTTTTT
CASSPAAGYGKLFF
>few|TRBJ2-7|.|TRBV3-2
TGTGCCAGCCAGTATTGTCTGGGCCGGACAGCAGCCTCCTACGAGCAGTACTTC
CASQYCLGRTAASYEQYF
>few|TRBJ1-2|.|TRBV28
TGTGCCAGCAGTCGGACAGAAAGGGGCTACACCTTC
CASSRTERGYTF
>.|TRBJ2-3|.|TRBV19
TGTGCCAGTAGTATAAGAGATACGCAGTATTTT
CASSIRDTQYF
>few|TRBJ1-1|.|TRBV7-9
TGTGCCAGCAGCTCCCCAACGCGGGGAAACGTCATGAACACTGAAGCTTTCTTT
CASSSPTRGNVMNTEAFF
>.|TRBJ2-7|TRBD2|TRBV7-9
TGTGCCAGCAGCTTAGTTGTAGCGGGAGGCTACGAGCAGTACTTC
CASSLVVAGGYEQYF
>many|TRBJ2-6|.|TRBV6-5
TGTGCCAGCAGTCGGCGGTCCTCTGGGGCCAACGTCCTGACTTTC
CASSRRSSGANVLTF
>many|TRBJ2-5|TRBD2|TRBV4-2
TGTGCCAGCAGCCAAGACGCTAGCGGGAGGGTCCAAGAGACCCAGTACTTC
CASSQDASGRVQETQYF
>many|TRBJ2-4|TRBD2|TRBV6-5
TGTGCCAGCAGTTCGGGACTAGCGGGCTTAAACATTCAGTACTTC
CASSSGLAGLNIQYF
>few|TRBJ1-5|TRBD1|TRBV24-1
TGTGCCACCAGTTCTTCCGGGACAGGGTATCAGCCCCAGCATTTT
CATSSSGTGYQPQHF
>.|TRBJ2-7|TRBD1|TRBV24-1
TGTGCCACCAGTGATCCCCCGGGACAGACTCCCGGCGAGCAGTACTTC
CATSDPPGQTPGEQYF
>many|TRBJ1-5|.|TRBV9
TGTGCCAGCAGCGCTCGAATGCCGGTTCAGCCCCAGCATTTT
CASSARMPVQPQHF
>few|TRBJ1-1|.|TRBV12-3/TRBV12-4
TGTGCCAGCAGTGTGACAGGGAACACTGAAGCTTTCTTT
CASSVTGNTEAFF
>.|TRBJ1-4|.|TRBV28
TGTGCCAGCAGGAGAAATGAAAAACTGTTTTTT
CASRRNEKLFF
>.|TRBJ2-7|.|TRBV15
TGTGCCACCAGCAGAGGGACAGTGCCGCGGGAGCAGTACTTC
CATSRGTVPREQYF
>few|TRBJ2-5|.|TRBV30
TGTGCCTGGAGGGGAAGGGGACCGTACCAAGAGACCCAGTACTTC
CAWRGRGPYQETQYF